One T cell receptor beta chain is described in this entry. Its antigen specificity is not known. The record has no base qualities; no much larger clone is one base away. The sample originates from a study of radiotherapy plus CTLA-4 blockade in lung cancer (dated by TCRdb to 2016 to 2019). Describing the broader study: Objective responses occurred in approximately 19% of enrolled patients, and 30% to 40% achieved disease control. The investigation overall reported the following: After treatment with radiotherapy and ipilimumab, TCR clones that originated in tumors expanded in peripheral blood. The strongest predictors of response were reported to be early dynamic shifts in blood T cell clones along with a rise in serum interferon-beta following radiation.

Library preparation used the immunoSEQ multiplex PCR assay. Drawn from immuneACCESS, this table holds only the in-frame rearrangements with V and J called that TCRdb kept. Clones are partly lost; checked studies trace under half to an unresolved V gene and leave the rest unexplained. The sample contains 65,000 to 70,000 clones, less than 80% of them found a single time. About 9.1% of the sample belongs to the ten largest clones. V drops 3 bases and J drops 11 bases, leaving 13 bases in between. There are 11 amino acids in the CDR3, from cysteine to phenylalanine inclusive. Of all the DNA, just the CDR3 is kept, 33 bases in frame from base 1. Taken from the germline V gene (reference sequence), the CDR1 and CDR2 loops are GTSNPN and SVGIG. The study tested focal radiation therapy combined with CTLA-4 blockade (ipilimumab) in patients with chemo-refractory metastatic non-small-cell lung cancer.

This TCR came from a human donor with non-small cell lung cancer who had a complete response to radiotherapy plus ipilimumab. The sequence links TRBV30 to TRBJ1-1; the D gene lacks a confident call. Sequences were derived from peripheral blood, sampled from a patient treated with radiotherapy plus ipilimumab. For the CDR3, the sequence is CAWSRQAAAFF. The nucleotide sequence reads as follows: TGTGCCTGGAGCCGTCAGGCTGCGGCTTTCTTT.